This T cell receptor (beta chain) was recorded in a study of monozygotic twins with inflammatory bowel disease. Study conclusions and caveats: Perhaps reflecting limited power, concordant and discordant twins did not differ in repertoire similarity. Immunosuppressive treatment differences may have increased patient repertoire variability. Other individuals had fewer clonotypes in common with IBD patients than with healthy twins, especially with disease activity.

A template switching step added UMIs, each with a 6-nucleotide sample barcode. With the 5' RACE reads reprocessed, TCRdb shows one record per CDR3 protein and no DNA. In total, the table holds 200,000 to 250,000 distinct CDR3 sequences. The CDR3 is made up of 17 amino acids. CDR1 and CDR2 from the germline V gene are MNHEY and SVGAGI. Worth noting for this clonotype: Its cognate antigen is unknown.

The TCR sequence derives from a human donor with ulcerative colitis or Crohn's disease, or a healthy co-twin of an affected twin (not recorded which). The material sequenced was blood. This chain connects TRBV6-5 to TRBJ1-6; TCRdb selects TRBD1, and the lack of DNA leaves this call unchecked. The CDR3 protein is CASSYDGGGASNSPLHF.